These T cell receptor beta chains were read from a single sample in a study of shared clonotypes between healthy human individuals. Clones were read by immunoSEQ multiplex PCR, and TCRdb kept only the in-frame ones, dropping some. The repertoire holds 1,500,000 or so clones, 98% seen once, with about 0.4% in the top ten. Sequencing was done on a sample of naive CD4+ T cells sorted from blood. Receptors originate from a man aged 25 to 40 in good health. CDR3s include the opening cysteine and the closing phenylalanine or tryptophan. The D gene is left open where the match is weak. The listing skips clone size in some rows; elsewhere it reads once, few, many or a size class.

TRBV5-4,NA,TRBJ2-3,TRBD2,CASSLAPGGGRSDTQYF,TGTGCCAGCAGCTTGGCCCCCGGCGGCGGGAGATCTGATACGCAGTATTTT
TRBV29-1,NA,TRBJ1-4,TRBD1,CSVLDRASEKLFF,TGCAGCGTGCTGGACAGGGCCTCTGAAAAACTGTTTTTT
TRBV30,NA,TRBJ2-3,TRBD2,CAWKGLAYTDTQYF,TGTGCCTGGAAGGGACTAGCCTACACAGATACGCAGTATTTT
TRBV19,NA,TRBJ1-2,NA,CASSRRGTNYGYTF,TGTGCCAGTAGTCGGAGGGGGACTAACTATGGCTACACCTTC
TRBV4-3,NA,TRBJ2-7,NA,CASSQDQTSSATFYEQYF,TGCGCCAGCAGCCAAGACCAAACATCTAGCGCAACGTTCTACGAGCAGTACTTC
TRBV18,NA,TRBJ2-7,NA,CASSPLYRTGVREQYF,TGTGCCAGCTCACCGCTATATAGAACAGGAGTGCGCGAGCAGTACTTC
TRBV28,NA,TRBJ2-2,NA,CASSPGGTGELFF,TGTGCCAGCAGCCCTGGGGGTACCGGGGAGCTGTTTTTT
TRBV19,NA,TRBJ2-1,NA,CASRDAFLGNEQFF,TGTGCCAGTAGGGATGCCTTCTTAGGGAATGAGCAGTTCTTC
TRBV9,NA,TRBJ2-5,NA,CASSVTSANLQETQYF,TGTGCCAGCAGCGTAACGTCAGCGAACCTACAGGAGACCCAGTACTTC
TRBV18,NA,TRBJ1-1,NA,CASSPQGLDTEAFF,TGTGCCAGCTCACCACAGGGGCTAGACACTGAAGCTTTCTTT
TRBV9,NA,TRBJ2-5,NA,CASSGVGETQYF,TGTGCCAGCTCGGGAGTGGGCGAGACCCAGTACTTC
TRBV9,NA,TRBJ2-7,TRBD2,CASSVEGLAGSHEQYF,TGTGCCAGCAGCGTAGAGGGACTAGCGGGATCCCACGAGCAGTACTTC
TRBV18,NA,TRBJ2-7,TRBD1,CASSKSDRTYEQYF,TGTGCCAGCTCAAAATCGGACAGGACCTACGAGCAGTACTTC
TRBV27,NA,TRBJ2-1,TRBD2,CASRGLVGPDEQFF,TGTGCCAGCAGGGGACTAGTTGGACCCGATGAGCAGTTCTTC
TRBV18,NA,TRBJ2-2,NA,CASSPQEGAGELFF,TGTGCCAGCTCACCTCAGGAAGGTGCCGGGGAGCTGTTTTTT
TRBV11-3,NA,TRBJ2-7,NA,CASSLEDYDRTYEQYF,TGTGCCAGCAGCTTAGAGGACTATGACAGAACCTACGAGCAGTACTTC
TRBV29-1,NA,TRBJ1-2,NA,CSVLGGAGLLGGYTF,TGCAGCGTTTTAGGTGGGGCCGGCTTGTTAGGCGGCTACACCTTC
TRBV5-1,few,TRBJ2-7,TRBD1,CASSPGQGIYEQYF,TGCGCCAGCAGCCCGGGACAGGGAATCTACGAGCAGTACTTC
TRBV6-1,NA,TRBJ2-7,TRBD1,CASRPGQASWEQYF,TGTGCCAGCAGACCGGGACAGGCCTCCTGGGAGCAGTACTTC
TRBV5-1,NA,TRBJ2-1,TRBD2,CASSPGLAGVQGEQFF,TGCGCCAGCAGCCCGGGACTAGCGGGAGTCCAGGGTGAGCAGTTCTTC
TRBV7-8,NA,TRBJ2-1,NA,CASSLAGSSYNEQFF,TGTGCCAGCAGCTTGGCCGGAAGCTCCTACAATGAGCAGTTCTTC
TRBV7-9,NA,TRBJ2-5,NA,CASRPVRGAETQYF,TGTGCCAGCAGGCCCGTTCGGGGGGCGGAGACCCAGTACTTC
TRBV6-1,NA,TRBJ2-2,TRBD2,CASSVTSGNTGELFF,TGTGCCAGCAGCGTGACTAGCGGGAACACCGGGGAGCTGTTTTTT
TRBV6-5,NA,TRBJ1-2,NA,CASSYKETNYGYTF,TGTGCCAGCAGTTACAAGGAAACCAACTATGGCTACACCTTC
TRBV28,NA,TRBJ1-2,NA,CASSPIPGLSEYGYTF,TGTGCCAGCAGTCCTATTCCGGGACTTTCAGAATATGGCTACACCTTC
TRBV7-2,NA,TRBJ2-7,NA,CASSLQQGRNYEQYF,TGTGCCAGCAGCTTACAGCAGGGTCGGAACTACGAGCAGTACTTC
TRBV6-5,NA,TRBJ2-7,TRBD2,CASQLAGGPYEQYF,TGTGCCAGTCAACTAGCGGGAGGCCCCTACGAGCAGTACTTC
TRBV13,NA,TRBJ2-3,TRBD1,CASSYYRGADTQYF,TGTGCCAGCAGCTACTACAGGGGCGCAGATACGCAGTATTTT
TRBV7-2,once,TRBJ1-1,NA,CASSQQMNTEAFF,TGTGCCAGCAGCCAGCAGATGAACACTGAAGCTTTCTTT
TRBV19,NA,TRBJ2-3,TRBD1,CASIVAGGDTQYF,TGTGCCAGTATCGTGGCAGGGGGAGATACGCAGTATTTT
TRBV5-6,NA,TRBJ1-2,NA,CASSLLGAGYTF,TGTGCCAGCAGCCTCCTCGGGGCTGGCTACACCTTC